This entry lists 29 T cell receptor beta chains sequenced from one sample in a study of CD8+ T cells in alopecia areata. Treatment given: oral pan-JAK inhibitor, 5-10 mg twice daily. Extracted RNA was reverse transcribed, and the resulting cDNA served as sequencing template. The method was immunoSEQ multiplex PCR; TCRdb's version includes in-frame clones alone and lacks a portion of them. The sample lists some 120,000 clones; roughly 50% were seen once. Sequencing used CD8+ T cells sorted from blood, obtained at week 24, from a patient treated with tofacitinib. Receptors originate from a human donor with alopecia areata.

The genes are TRBV29-1 and TRBJ1-2, with TRBD1 matching 8 bases. Germline CDR1 and CDR2: SQVTM and ANQGSEA. There are 15 residues in the CDR3. Germline trimming cut 0 bases from V and 5 bases from J; bases unmatched to any gene: 8. The CDR3 loop is CSVEDPGQDLYGYTF. CDR3 in DNA: TGCAGCGTTGAAGATCCGGGACAGGATTTATATGGCTACACCTTC.

The chain couples TRBV7-8 to TRBJ2-1; 9 bases match TRBD2. CDR3 length equals 15 residues. CDR1 is SGHVS and CDR2 is FQNEAQ in the germline V gene. The ends lost 2 bases at V and 8 bases at J; junction bases unmatched: 7. This CDR3 is CASSLLAGAGDEQFF. In DNA, the CDR3 is TGTGCCAGCAGCTTATTAGCGGGGGCCGGGGATGAGCAGTTCTTC.

This chain uses TRBV6-5 with TRBJ2-7, with D perhaps assigned TRBD1 or TRBD2 (5 bases each). The germline V gene encodes CDR1 MNHEY and CDR2 SVGAGI. The CDR3 has 15 residues. V dropped 0 bases and J dropped 2 bases, with 11 bases sitting between them. In DNA, the CDR3 is TGTGCCAGCAGTTACTCGTGGGACGGGGCCTACGAGCAGTACTTC. Its protein product is CASSYSWDGAYEQYF.

This clone has just one count. This chain joins TRBV6-1 and TRBJ1-4, with TRBD1 matching over 10 bases. Germline CDR1 reads MNHNS; CDR2 reads SASEGT. V was clipped by 3 bases and J by 8 bases; unmatched bases: 6. This CDR3 spans 15 amino acids. The CDR3 region is CASSEQTGGGEKLFF. In DNA, the CDR3 is TGTGCCAGCAGTGAGCAGACAGGGGGCGGCGAAAAACTGTTTTTT.

This clone was observed a single time. The CDR3 spells CASSVARGAGELFF. In DNA form, the CDR3 reads TGTGCCAGCAGTGTCGCACGGGGGGCCGGGGAGCTGTTTTTT. This sequence joins TRBV2 and TRBJ2-2; 7 bases map to TRBD2. Germline values: CDR1 SNHLY, CDR2 FYNNEI. Trimming took 4 bases from V and 6 from J; bases not matched to a gene: 5. The CDR3 loop spans 14 amino acids.

The rearrangement links TRBV25-1 to TRBJ1-4, with no clear D. CDR3 length equals 14 residues. Germline lookup yields CDR1 MGHDK and CDR2 SYGVNS. The ends were cut back, 2 bases at V and 5 bases at J, with 9 bases in the middle. The CDR3 region has the DNA TGTGCCAGCAGTGAAGGAGAGGTAAATGAAAAACTGTTTTTT. Protein product: CASSEGEVNEKLFF.

The chain uses TRBV27 and TRBJ2-2, with D unclear. V gave up 3 bases and J gave up 3 bases, with 5 bases separating them. The CDR3 runs to 13 residues. Germline CDR1 MNHEY, CDR2 SMNVEV (reference sequence). The CDR3 protein is CASSFPYTGELFF. The CDR3, as DNA: TGTGCCAGCAGTTTTCCGTACACCGGGGAGCTGTTTTTT.

This chain joins TRBV7-9 and TRBJ2-7; D gene ambiguous. The CDR3 runs to 13 residues. CDR1 and CDR2 from the germline V gene are SEHNR and FQNEAQ (reference sequence). V was trimmed by 1 base and J by 2 bases, leaving 6 bases between them. CDR3: CASSLGHPYEQYF. Written as DNA, the CDR3 is TGTGCCAGCAGCTTAGGACACCCCTACGAGCAGTACTTC. The variable domain in full, completed from reference TRBV7-9 and TRBJ2-7, reads DTGVSQNPRHKITKRGQNVTFRCDPISEHNRLYWYRQTLGQGPEFLTYFQNEAQLEKSRLLSDRFSAERPKGSFSTLEIQRTEQGDSAMYLCASSLGHPYEQYFGPGTRLTVT.

Notes on this clone: Other DNA sequences in the sample encode the same CDR3. J is TRBJ1-5 and V is TRBV30; no firm D call. CDR3 length: 14 residues. V lost 5 bases to trimming and J lost 0 bases, with 11 bases between them. The germline V gene has CDR1 GTSNPN and CDR2 SVGIG (reference sequence). The chain's CDR3 is CAWGQENSNQPQHF. The CDR3, as DNA: TGTGCCTGGGGCCAGGAGAATAGCAATCAGCCCCAGCATTTT.

V usage is TRBV9 and J usage is TRBJ2-5, with 8 nucleotides matching TRBD1. V lost 4 bases and J lost 4; bases outside the gene matches: 6. CDR1 and CDR2 from the germline V gene are SGDLS and YYNGEE. The CDR3 is made up of 14 amino acids. CDR3 sequence: CASSLAGGRETQYF. In DNA, the CDR3 is TGTGCCAGCAGCCTCGCAGGGGGCAGAGAGACCCAGTACTTC.

The chain is built from TRBV25-1 and TRBJ1-4, with no clear D. Germline V gives CDR1 MGHDK, CDR2 SYGVNS. The CDR3 spans 14 residues. The V and J ends lost 2 bases and 7 bases respectively, with 11 bases between them. CDR3: CASSETPRTEKLFF. The CDR3 nucleotides read TGTGCCAGCAGTGAAACCCCTAGGACTGAAAAACTGTTTTTT.

In this sample, this clone turned up a few times. The rearrangement links TRBV4-3 to TRBJ2-5; TRBD2 matches 10 bases. The CDR3 runs to 16 residues. With V trimmed by 0 bases and J by 5 bases, 6 bases remained unmatched. Germline CDR1 is LGHNA and CDR2 is YSLEER. CDR3 amino acids: CASSQDLAGAGETQYF. CDR3 in DNA: TGCGCCAGCAGCCAAGACCTAGCGGGGGCAGGGGAGACCCAGTACTTC.

This chain joins TRBV29-1 and TRBJ1-1, with 7 bases fitting TRBD1. Germline assignment: CDR1 SQVTM and CDR2 ANQGSEA. This CDR3 comprises 16 residues. The V gene end was trimmed by 7 bases and the J gene end by 0 bases; junction bases not matched to a gene: 14. CDR3 sequence (DNA): TGCAGCGCCAGGGGGTCGGAGGGTGCAATGAACACTGAAGCTTTCTTT. It encodes CSARGSEGAMNTEAFF.

The rearrangement uses TRBV2 and TRBJ1-1; 11 bases line up with TRBD1. The germline CDR1 and CDR2 sequences are SNHLY and FYNNEI. Trimming at V came to 4 bases and at J to 5 bases, leaving 0 bases not matched to a gene. The CDR3 spans 13 residues. This CDR3 reads CASSGDRGTEAFF. The CDR3 DNA follows: TGTGCCAGCAGTGGGGACAGGGGGACTGAAGCTTTCTTT.

This clone was seen a handful of times. The chain has TRBV9 and TRBJ2-2; 7 bases are a match to TRBD1. Germline V gene data show CDR1 as SGDLS and CDR2 as YYNGEE. The CDR3 runs 15 residues. V lost 0 bases, J lost 5 bases, and 4 bases stayed unmatched. This chain's CDR3 is CASSVEGGQTGELFF. In DNA form, the CDR3 reads TGTGCCAGCAGCGTAGAAGGGGGCCAAACCGGGGAGCTGTTTTTT.

The chain recombines TRBV7-9 with TRBJ2-1; 7 bases fit TRBD1. With 5 bases clipped from V and 9 bases from J, the junction kept 10 bases outside the gene matches. Germline CDR1 is SEHNR and CDR2 is FQNEAQ (reference sequence). The CDR3 spans 14 residues. The CDR3 DNA reads TGTGCCAGCAGCCCTAGTGAGGGGGCAGGTGAGCAGTTCTTC. Residues: CASSPSEGAGEQFF.

The chain couples TRBV30 to TRBJ1-6; 9 bases match TRBD1. Germline CDR1 GTSNPN, CDR2 SVGIG (reference sequence). The CDR3 extends over 14 amino acids. V trimming: 2 bases; J trimming: 10 bases; junction bases outside the gene matches: 6. The DNA for the CDR3 is TGTGCCTGGAGTACGGGACAGGGAAGGTCACCCCTCCACTTT. Encoded protein: CAWSTGQGRSPLHF.

The rearrangement joins TRBV29-1 to TRBJ2-7, with D perhaps TRBD1 (7 bases). V was pared by 4 bases and J by 4 bases, with 20 bases between. Germline V gene sequence: CDR1 SQVTM, CDR2 ANQGSEA. The CDR3 extends over 15 amino acids. Here the CDR3 reads CSVAQGGQRAYEQYF. The CDR3 DNA sequence: TGCAGCGTTGCCCAGGGGGGACAGAGAGCATACGAGCAGTACTTC.

This clone was counted between two and nine times. The V and J genes are TRBV4-1 and TRBJ2-5; unclear D gene. V lost 1 base to trimming and J lost 5 bases, with 11 bases between them. CDR1 and CDR2 from the germline V gene are MGHRA and YSYEKL. The CDR3 length is 14 residues. The CDR3 nucleotides read TGCGCCAGCAGCCAAGTCTACAGTCGTGAGACCCAGTACTTC. Encoded protein: CASSQVYSRETQYF.

This chain joins TRBV30 and TRBJ2-1; tentative D call: TRBD1 (6 bases). Per the germline V gene, CDR1 is GTSNPN and CDR2 is SVGIG (reference sequence). V lost 0 bases and J 8 bases, leaving 17 bases between the germline ends. The CDR3 is made up of 15 amino acids. This chain's CDR3 is CAWSVLLGAAYEQFF. DNA of the CDR3: TGTGCCTGGAGTGTACTTCTGGGGGCCGCATATGAGCAGTTCTTC.

This chain connects TRBV13 to TRBJ2-3; the D is unclear. Germline assignment: CDR1 PRHDT and CDR2 FYEKMQ (reference sequence). The germline V and J ends were trimmed by 1 base and 6 bases, with 8 bases remaining between them. The CDR3 runs to 13 residues. CDR3 nucleotide sequence: TGTGCCAGCAGCTTAGAAGGGAAGGATACGCAGTATTTT. Encoded protein: CASSLEGKDTQYF.

The gene calls are TRBV6-5 and TRBJ1-1; 9 nucleotides line up with TRBD1. J lost 5 bases, V lost 4 bases, and 2 bases had no gene match. The CDR3 has 13 amino acids. Germline loops: CDR1 MNHEY, CDR2 SVGAGI. The CDR3 DNA is TGTGCCAGCAGTTGGGGGACAGGGACTGAAGCTTTCTTT. It codes for CASSWGTGTEAFF.

The J gene is TRBJ2-1, the V gene TRBV9; 7 bases are a match to TRBD2. J gave up 4 bases and V 4 bases, and 11 bases lay outside the gene matches. The CDR3 is 16 amino acids. Germline lookup yields CDR1 SGDLS and CDR2 YYNGEE. The CDR3 spells CASSPEARGTYNEQFF. The CDR3, as DNA: TGTGCCAGCAGCCCAGAGGCGCGGGGGACGTACAATGAGCAGTTCTTC.

The rearrangement joins TRBV7-8 to TRBJ2-7; TRBD2 might be the D (5 bases). V lost 4 bases, J lost 7 bases, and 11 bases lay in between. Per germline, CDR1 SGHVS and CDR2 FQNEAQ. CDR3 size: 12 residues. The CDR3 sequence is CASSWGEGEQYF. In DNA form, the CDR3 reads TGTGCCAGCAGCTGGGGAGAGGGAGAGCAGTACTTC.

The CDR3 DNA sequence: TGCGCCAGCAGCCAAGATCCGGCAGGGCCGGACTATGGCTACACCTTC. This encodes CASSQDPAGPDYGYTF. The V call is TRBV4-3, the J call TRBJ1-2; maybe TRBD1 (5 bases). V lost 0 bases, J lost 3 bases, and 14 bases lay in between. CDR3 length equals 16 residues. CDR1 and CDR2 from the germline V gene are LGHNA and YSLEER.

This clone was detected only a few times. This chain links TRBV25-1 with TRBJ1-1, with D possibly matching TRBD1 (6 bases). CDR3 length: 14 amino acids. Germline V CDR1 and CDR2: MGHDK, SYGVNS. V lost 8 bases and J 1 base, leaving 14 bases between the germline ends. CDR3 sequence reads: CASCSGDSNTEAFF. The CDR3 DNA reads as TGTGCCAGCTGCTCAGGGGATTCGAACACTGAAGCTTTCTTT.

The genes are TRBV19 and TRBJ2-7; D may correspond to TRBD1 or TRBD2 (5 bases each). In germline, CDR1 is LNHDA, CDR2 SQIVND (reference sequence). Trimming removed 5 bases from V and 2 bases from J, with 16 bases in between. The CDR3 spans 15 residues. The CDR3 nucleotides are TGTGCCAGTAGTCCGGGGACGGGCATTACCTACGAGCAGTACTTC. This codes for CASSPGTGITYEQYF.

V gene TRBV9 combines with J gene TRBJ1-1, with D maybe TRBD1 (5 bases). The germline V gene encodes CDR1 SGDLS and CDR2 YYNGEE. Trimming left V 0 bases short and J 0 bases short, with 9 bases between. This CDR3 has 15 residues. The CDR3 nucleotides read TGTGCCAGCAGCGTAGATGACAGTTTGAACACTGAAGCTTTCTTT. As protein: CASSVDDSLNTEAFF. The complete variable domain, with remaining parts taken from reference TRBV9 and TRBJ1-1, reads DSGVTQTPKHLITATGQRVTLRCSPRSGDLSVYWYQQSLDQGLQFLIQYYNGEERAKGNILERFSAQQFPDLHSELNLSSLELGDSALYFCASSVDDSLNTEAFFGQGTRLTVV.

The V and J genes are TRBV7-9 and TRBJ1-2; possible D gene TRBD1, 5 bases. This CDR3 comprises 14 residues. Germline V gene data show CDR1 as SEHNR and CDR2 as FQNEAQ (reference sequence). Between the trimmed V and J ends, which lost 6 bases and 2 bases, there was a span of 13 bases. In DNA, the CDR3 is TGTGCCAGCAGTTTCGACAGCCTGAACTATGGCTACACCTTC. It specifies CASSFDSLNYGYTF.